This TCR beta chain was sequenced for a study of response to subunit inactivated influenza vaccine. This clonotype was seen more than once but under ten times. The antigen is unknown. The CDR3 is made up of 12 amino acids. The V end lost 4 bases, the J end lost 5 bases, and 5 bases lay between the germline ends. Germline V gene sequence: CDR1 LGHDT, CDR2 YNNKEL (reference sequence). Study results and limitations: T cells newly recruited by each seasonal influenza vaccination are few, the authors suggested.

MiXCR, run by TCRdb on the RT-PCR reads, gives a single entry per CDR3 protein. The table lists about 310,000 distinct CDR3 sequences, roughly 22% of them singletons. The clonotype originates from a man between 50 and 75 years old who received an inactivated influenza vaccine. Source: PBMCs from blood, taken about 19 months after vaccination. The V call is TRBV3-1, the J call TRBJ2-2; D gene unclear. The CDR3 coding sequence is TGTGCCAGCAGCCCGACAACCGGGGAGCTGTTTTTT. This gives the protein CASSPTTGELFF. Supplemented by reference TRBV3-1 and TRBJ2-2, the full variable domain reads DTAVSQTPKYLVTQMGNDKSIKCEQNLGHDTMYWYKQDSKKFLKIMFSYNNKELIINETVPNRFSPKSPDKAHLNLHINSLELGDSAVYFCASSPTTGELFFGEGSRLTVL.